These T cell receptor beta chains were read from a single sample in a study of CD8+ T cells in alopecia areata. Here immunoSEQ multiplex PCR was the method, and the copy in TCRdb shows in-frame clones only, minus some. Among over 150,000 clones listed, more than 50% were seen once. The sample was CD8+ T cells sorted from blood. The receptors were gathered from a human donor in good health. CDR3s include the opening cysteine and the closing phenylalanine or tryptophan. A D gene is named only where the DNA matches it firmly. Some rows mark clone size as missing; the rest say once, few, many or name a class of expanded clone.

V gene	D gene	clone size	J gene	CDR3 protein	CDR3 DNA
TRBV7-9	.	few	TRBJ1-1	CASSPRTSMNTEAFF	TGTGCCAGCAGCCCCAGAACCTCAATGAACACTGAAGCTTTCTTT
TRBV27	.	.	TRBJ1-2	CATGNPGYGYTF	TGTGCCACGGGGAACCCAGGCTATGGCTACACCTTC
TRBV27	.	.	TRBJ2-5	CASSLSGGEGRTQYF	TGTGCCAGCAGTTTATCGGGCGGGGAAGGGAGGACCCAGTACTTC
TRBV7-2	.	.	TRBJ2-1	CASRTDGSSYNEQFF	TGTGCCAGCAGGACGGATGGTAGCTCCTACAATGAGCAGTTCTTC
TRBV7-6	TRBD1	.	TRBJ1-1	CASSLGGGSYGTEAFF	TGTGCCAGCAGCTTAGGAGGGGGCAGTTACGGCACTGAAGCTTTCTTT
TRBV6-1	TRBD1	.	TRBJ2-7	CASGDRGYEQYF	TGTGCCAGCGGGGACAGAGGCTACGAGCAGTACTTC
TRBV11-3	.	.	TRBJ1-5	CASSMLQGPSQPQHF	TGTGCCAGCAGCATGCTACAGGGCCCAAGTCAGCCCCAGCATTTT
TRBV2	.	few	TRBJ2-6	CASSGTKSAGANVLTF	TGTGCCAGCAGTGGGACCAAATCGGCCGGGGCCAACGTCCTGACTTTC
TRBV5-6	.	.	TRBJ2-3	CASSLAWDHTQYF	TGTGCCAGCAGCTTGGCCTGGGACCATACGCAGTATTTT
TRBV11-2	.	few	TRBJ2-7	CATRDGLSYEQYF	TGTGCCACCCGGGACGGACTTTCCTACGAGCAGTACTTC
TRBV23-1	.	.	TRBJ1-6	CAGQGGVDNSPLHF	TGCGCCGGCCAGGGAGGAGTAGATAATTCACCCCTCCACTTT
TRBV6-1	TRBD1	.	TRBJ1-1	CASRQGPGSEAFF	TGTGCCAGCCGACAGGGACCGGGCTCTGAAGCTTTCTTT
TRBV9	.	once	TRBJ2-5	CASSVDPEETQYF	TGTGCCAGCAGCGTAGACCCGGAAGAGACCCAGTACTTC
TRBV6-5	.	.	TRBJ1-5	CASATGPNQPQHF	TGTGCCAGCGCTACAGGTCCGAATCAGCCCCAGCATTTT
TRBV5-1	.	few	TRBJ2-7	CASSLTGSYEQYF	TGCGCCAGCAGCTTGACAGGGTCCTACGAGCAGTACTTC
TRBV4-1	TRBD1	.	TRBJ2-1	CASSHTTGGRNEQFF	TGCGCCAGCAGCCACACGACAGGGGGTAGGAATGAGCAGTTCTTC
TRBV19	.	.	TRBJ2-2	CASSSGGELFF	TGTGCCAGTAGTTCCGGAGGGGAGCTGTTTTTT
TRBV11-1	.	.	TRBJ2-1	CASSLSGNEQFF	TGTGCCAGCAGCTTATCGGGGAATGAGCAGTTCTTC
TRBV7-2	.	.	TRBJ2-4	CASSFEGLIQYF	TGTGCCAGCAGCTTCGAGGGGCTCATTCAGTACTTC
TRBV27	.	.	TRBJ2-2	CASSLSVTGELFF	TGTGCCAGCAGTTTATCAGTCACCGGGGAGCTGTTTTTT
TRBV7-9	TRBD1	few	TRBJ2-5	CASSLIETGDQETQYF	TGTGCCAGCAGCTTAATTGAGACAGGGGATCAAGAGACCCAGTACTTC
TRBV5-6	.	.	TRBJ2-3	CASSLSWTTSTDTQYF	TGTGCCAGCAGCTTGTCATGGACCACTAGCACAGATACGCAGTATTTT
TRBV9	.	.	TRBJ2-4	CASSTQALGNIQYF	TGTGCCAGCAGCACCCAGGCTCTCGGAAACATTCAGTACTTC
TRBV30	.	.	TRBJ2-7	CAWRGDNEQYF	TGTGCCTGGAGGGGTGACAACGAGCAGTACTTC